The sequence of this TCR beta chain was determined in a study of technical replicates of blood from several donors (dated by TCRdb to about 2017). On this clone: The target of this receptor is not known. The input lacks base qualities; no much larger clone sits a single base away.

Receptor libraries were prepared by the immunoSEQ multiplex PCR assay. TCRdb re-hosts the immuneACCESS table, in-frame sequences only. Its copies lack some clones; in the studies checked, an unresolved V gene accounts for under half of them, and the cause for the rest is not known. The table for this sample lists around 50,000 clones; about 93% of them were counted only once. About 3.7% of the sample belongs to the ten largest clones. The germline V gene supplies CDR1 LGHNA and CDR2 YSLEER. The CDR3 starts with the cysteine, ends with the phenylalanine, and has 15 residues. Kept here is only the CDR3 DNA, which spans 45 bases and is read in frame from base 1. V gives up 2 bases and J gives up 9 bases, and the segment between their germline ends measures 20 bases.

The source is a human donor in good health. Some clones in this sample may be carry-over from other donors' samples. The sequencing input was PBMCs. The chain is encoded by TRBV4-3 joined to TRBJ2-7; possibly the D gene is TRBD1, per 6 matching bases. Read as DNA, the sequence is TGCGCCAGCAGCCAAACCGGGACACCGGCCTGGGGGCAGTACTTC. Its protein is CASSQTGTPAWGQYF.